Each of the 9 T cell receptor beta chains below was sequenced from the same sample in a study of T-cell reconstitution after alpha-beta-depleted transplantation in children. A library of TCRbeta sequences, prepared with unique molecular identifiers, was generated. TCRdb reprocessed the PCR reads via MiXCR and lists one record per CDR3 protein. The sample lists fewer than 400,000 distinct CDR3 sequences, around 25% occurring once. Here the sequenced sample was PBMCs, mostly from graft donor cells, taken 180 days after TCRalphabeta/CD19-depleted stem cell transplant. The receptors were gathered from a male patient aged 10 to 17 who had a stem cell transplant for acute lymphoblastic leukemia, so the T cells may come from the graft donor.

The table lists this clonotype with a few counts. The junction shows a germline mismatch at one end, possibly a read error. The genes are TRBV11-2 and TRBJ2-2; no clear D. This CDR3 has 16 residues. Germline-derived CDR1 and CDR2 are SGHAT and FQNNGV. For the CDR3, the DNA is TGTGCCAGCAGCTTAATTCTCAGGTCGAAAACCGGGGAGCTGTTTTTT. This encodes CASSLILRSKTGELFF.

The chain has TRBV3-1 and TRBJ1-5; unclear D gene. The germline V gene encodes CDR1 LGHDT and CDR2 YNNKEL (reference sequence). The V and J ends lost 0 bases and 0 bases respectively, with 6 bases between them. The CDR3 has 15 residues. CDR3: CASSQDPTSNQPQHF. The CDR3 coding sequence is TGTGCCAGCAGCCAAGATCCGACTAGCAATCAGCCCCAGCATTTT.

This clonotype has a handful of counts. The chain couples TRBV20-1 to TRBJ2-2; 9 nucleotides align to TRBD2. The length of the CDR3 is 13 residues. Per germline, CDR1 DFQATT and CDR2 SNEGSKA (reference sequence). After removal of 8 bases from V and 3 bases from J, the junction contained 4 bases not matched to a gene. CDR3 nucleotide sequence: TGCAGTTGGGCGGGAGGGTACACCGGGGAGCTGTTTTTT. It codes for CSWAGGYTGELFF.

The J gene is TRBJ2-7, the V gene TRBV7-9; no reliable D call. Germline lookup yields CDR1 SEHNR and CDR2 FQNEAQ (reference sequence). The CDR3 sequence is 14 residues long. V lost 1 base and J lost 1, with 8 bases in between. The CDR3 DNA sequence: TGTGCCAGCAGCTTAGGTCCAGCATCCTACGAGCAGTACTTC. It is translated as CASSLGPASYEQYF.

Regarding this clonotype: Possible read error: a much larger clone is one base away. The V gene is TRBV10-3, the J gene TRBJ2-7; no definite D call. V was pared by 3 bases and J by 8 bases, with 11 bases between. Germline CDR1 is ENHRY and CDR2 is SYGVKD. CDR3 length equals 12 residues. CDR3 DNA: TGTGCCATCAGTGATCGGTCGGTCCAGCAGTACTTC. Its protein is CAISDRSVQQYF.

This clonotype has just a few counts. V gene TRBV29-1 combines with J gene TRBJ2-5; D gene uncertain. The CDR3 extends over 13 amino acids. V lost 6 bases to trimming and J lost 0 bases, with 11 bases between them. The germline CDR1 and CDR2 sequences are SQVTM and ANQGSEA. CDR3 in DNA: TGCAGCGTGGACGGACGTAACCAAGAGACCCAGTACTTC. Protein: CSVDGRNQETQYF.

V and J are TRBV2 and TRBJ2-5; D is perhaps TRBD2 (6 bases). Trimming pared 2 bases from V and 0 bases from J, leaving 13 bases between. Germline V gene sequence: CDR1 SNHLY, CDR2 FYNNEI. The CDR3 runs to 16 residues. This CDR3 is CASSETIRLDQETQYF. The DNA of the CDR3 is TGTGCCAGCAGTGAAACGATCCGACTAGACCAAGAGACCCAGTACTTC.

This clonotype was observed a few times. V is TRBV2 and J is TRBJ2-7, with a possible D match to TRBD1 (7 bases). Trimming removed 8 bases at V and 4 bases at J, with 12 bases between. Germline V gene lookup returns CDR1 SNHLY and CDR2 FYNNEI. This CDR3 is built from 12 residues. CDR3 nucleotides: TGTGCCAGCCGACAGGGAGGATACGAGCAGTACTTC. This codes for CASRQGGYEQYF.

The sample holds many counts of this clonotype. As DNA, the CDR3 is TGTGCCAGCAGTCCCGGGACAGTCTATGGCTACACCTTC. Amino acids: CASSPGTVYGYTF. This chain connects TRBV12-3 or TRBV12-4 to TRBJ1-2, with 7 bases aligning to TRBD1. J gave up 4 bases and V 5 bases, and 4 bases lay outside the gene matches. The CDR3 has 13 residues.